This T cell receptor beta chain was sequenced in a study of CD8 T cells in Susac syndrome. cDNA came from about 0.5 to 1 ug RNA primed by random hexamers. The CDR3 of TCR beta was amplified by immunoSEQ multiplex PCR across 54 Vbeta and 13 Jbeta. TCRdb reanalysed the immunoSEQ multiplex PCR reads using MiXCR and keeps one entry per CDR3 protein. Among about 430,000 distinct CDR3 sequences, approximately 85% were seen once, and the ten largest hold about 0.12%. Peripheral blood CD8+ and CD4+ T cells were profiled by TCR beta sequencing. The multiple sclerosis controls consisted of treatment-naive patients with relapsing-remitting disease, either stable or active. The source material was CD8+ T cells from PBMCs. The clonotype comes from a human donor with multiple sclerosis.

The chain's CDR3 is CASSRSQGILDEQFF. In DNA form, the CDR3 reads TGCGCCAGCAGCCGTAGTCAGGGAATACTCGATGAGCAGTTCTTC. The chain joins TRBV4-1 to TRBJ2-1, with D perhaps matching TRBD1 (5 bases). The V end lost 4 bases, the J end lost 8 bases, and 18 bases lay between the germline ends. The CDR3 runs to 15 residues. The V gene's germline CDR1 is MGHRA and CDR2 YSYEKL.